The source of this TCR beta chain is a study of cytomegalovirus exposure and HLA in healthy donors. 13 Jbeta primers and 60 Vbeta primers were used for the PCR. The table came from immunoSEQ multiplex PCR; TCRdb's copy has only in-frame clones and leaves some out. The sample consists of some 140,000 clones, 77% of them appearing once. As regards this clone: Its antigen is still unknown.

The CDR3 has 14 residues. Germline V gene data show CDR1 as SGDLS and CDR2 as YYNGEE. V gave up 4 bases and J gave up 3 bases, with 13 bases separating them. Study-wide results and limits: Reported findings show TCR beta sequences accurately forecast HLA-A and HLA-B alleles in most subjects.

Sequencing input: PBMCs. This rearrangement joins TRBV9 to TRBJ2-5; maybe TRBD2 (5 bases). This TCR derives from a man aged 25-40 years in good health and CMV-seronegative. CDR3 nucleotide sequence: TGTGCCAGCAGCCCCCGTGCAGCGGAAGAGACCCAGTACTTC. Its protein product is CASSPRAAEETQYF.